This T cell receptor (beta chain) was identified in a study of graft-versus-host responses after intestinal transplantation. The CDR3 contains 13 residues. Produced via immunoSEQ multiplex PCR; TCRdb's table is partial and in-frame only. The sample includes approximately 120,000 clones, around 90% of them seen just once. To note about this clone: As yet, its antigen is unknown.

This sequence joins TRBV21-1 and TRBJ1-6. TRBV21-1 constitutes a pseudogene. The specimen comprised unstimulated CD4+ T cells sorted from spleen or lymph node cells, sampled before intestinal transplant. The receptor was isolated from a human donor who received an intestinal transplant. Written as DNA, the CDR3 is TGTGCCAGCAGCCCCCGAAACCGATCACCCCTCCACTTT. It encodes CASSPRNRSPLHF.